This TCR beta chain was sequenced during a study of blood T cell repertoires in COVID-19. The method was immunoSEQ multiplex PCR; TCRdb's version includes in-frame clones alone and lacks a portion of them. The sample shows some 300,000 clones, 85% to 90% of them seen only once. The germline CDR1 and CDR2 sequences are MNHEY and SVGEGT. CDR3 length: 13 amino acids. V was clipped by 5 bases and J by 7 bases, with 14 bases between them. This chain connects TRBV6-2 or TRBV6-3 to TRBJ1-1; D is perhaps TRBD1 (6 bases). The TCR comes from a man between 65 and 85 years old with acute or convalescent COVID-19. The sequenced sample was peripheral blood. The chain's CDR3 is CASSPTGRGEAFF. CDR3 DNA: TGTGCCAGCAGTCCCACAGGGAGGGGTGAAGCTTTCTTT.